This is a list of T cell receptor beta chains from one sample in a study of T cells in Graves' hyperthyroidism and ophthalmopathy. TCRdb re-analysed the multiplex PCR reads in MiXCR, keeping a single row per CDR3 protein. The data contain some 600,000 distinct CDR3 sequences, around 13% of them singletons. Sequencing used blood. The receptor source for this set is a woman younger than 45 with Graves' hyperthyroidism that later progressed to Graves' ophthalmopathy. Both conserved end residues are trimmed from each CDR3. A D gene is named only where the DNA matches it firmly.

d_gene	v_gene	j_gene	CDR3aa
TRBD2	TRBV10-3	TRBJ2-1	AISESASGAYNEQF
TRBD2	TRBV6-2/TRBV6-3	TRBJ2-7	ASRKYSGSSYEQY
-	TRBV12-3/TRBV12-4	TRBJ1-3	ASSLGQRVTGNTIY
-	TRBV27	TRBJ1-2	ASSFGGLNYGYT
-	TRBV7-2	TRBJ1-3	ASSLVRGIGNTIY
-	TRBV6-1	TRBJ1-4	ASRLQGGDEKLF
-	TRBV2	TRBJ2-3	ASSEALGPADTQY
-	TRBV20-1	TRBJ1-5	SARGNQDPTGRQPQH
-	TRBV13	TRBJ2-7	ASSSGGTGPSYEQY
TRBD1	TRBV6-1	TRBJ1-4	ASSLQGPTNEKLF
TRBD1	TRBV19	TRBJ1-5	ASNRGAGNQPQH
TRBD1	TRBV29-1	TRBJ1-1	SVGQGFVAEAF
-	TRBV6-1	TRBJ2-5	ASSGPQGNQETQY
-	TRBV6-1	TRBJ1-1	ASRSGSLKTEAF
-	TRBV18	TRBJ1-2	ASSPLDGGANYGYT
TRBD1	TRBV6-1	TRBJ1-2	ASSPGQGAYYGYT
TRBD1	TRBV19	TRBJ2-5	ASSLGGTAASRQETQY
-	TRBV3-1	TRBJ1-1	ASSQGLNTEAF
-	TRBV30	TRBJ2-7	AWSSAGEQY
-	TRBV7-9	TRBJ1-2	ASSPEYGYT
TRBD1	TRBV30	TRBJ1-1	AWNPGTGGFTEAF
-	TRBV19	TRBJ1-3	ASSILDGPGSTIY
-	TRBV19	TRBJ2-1	ASSFGQRTPYNEQF
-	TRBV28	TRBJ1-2	ASSGEGYT
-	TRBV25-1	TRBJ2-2	ASSEWTDTGELF
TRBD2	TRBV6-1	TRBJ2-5	ASSSRLAGVETQY
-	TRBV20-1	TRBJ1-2	SAPTENYGYT
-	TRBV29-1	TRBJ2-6	SVERASGANVLT
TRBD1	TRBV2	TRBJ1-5	ASRVQGSRVDQPQH
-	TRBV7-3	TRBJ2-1	ASSLTGDRWNEQF
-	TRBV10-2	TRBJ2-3	ASSVASDRPSTDTQY
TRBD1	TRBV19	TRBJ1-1	ASSGQVMNTEAF
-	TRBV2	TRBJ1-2	ASMRIQASYT
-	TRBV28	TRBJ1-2	ASSSEGLGNYGYT
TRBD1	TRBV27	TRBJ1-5	ASGLQGEYQPQH
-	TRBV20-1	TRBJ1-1	SARDKGRNTEAF
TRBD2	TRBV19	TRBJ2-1	ASIAGAQRGEQF
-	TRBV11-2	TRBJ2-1	ASSHTDLGSEQF
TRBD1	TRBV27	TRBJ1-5	ASTPGQGAQQPQH
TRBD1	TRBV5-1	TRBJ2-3	ASSFGQGAGDTQY
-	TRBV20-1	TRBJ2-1	SASGRGRVMENEQF
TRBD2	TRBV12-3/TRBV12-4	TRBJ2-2	ASSPRTSLSSGELF
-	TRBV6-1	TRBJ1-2	ASLDSSNYGYT
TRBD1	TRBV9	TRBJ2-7	ASSVAPDRVYEQY
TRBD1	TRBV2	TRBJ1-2	ASRTHRQGDYGYT
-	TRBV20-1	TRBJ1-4	SARQSGTSEKLF
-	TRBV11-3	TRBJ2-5	ASSSRDPTETQY
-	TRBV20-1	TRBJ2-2	SVQGRETGELF
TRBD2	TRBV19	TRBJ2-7	ASSIEGTSGAYEQY